Below, one T cell receptor (beta chain) is given with its context. This sample is part of a study of blood T cell repertoires in COVID-19. Authors' analysis steps: Estimates of nucleated cell counts were drawn from the amplification of reference gene primers. Here immunoSEQ multiplex PCR was the method, and the copy in TCRdb shows in-frame clones only, minus some. V and J calls and clone size follow that table, whereas D and trimming were derived from the DNA. This table has fewer than 40,000 clones, 81% appearing once. Germline CDR1 and CDR2: SGHRS and YFSETQ. The CDR3 length is 17 residues. After removal of 7 bases from V and 2 bases from J, the junction contained 14 bases not matched to a gene.

The chain carries TRBV5-1 and TRBJ2-2; 7 nucleotides line up with TRBD2. This sequence originates from a man aged 70 or older with COVID-19, enrolled during active disease. Sequencing was carried out using peripheral blood. CDR3 sequence reads: CASQGVAGEYNTGELFF. DNA for the CDR3: TGCGCCAGCCAAGGCGTCGCGGGAGAGTATAACACCGGGGAGCTGTTTTTT.